A few counts support the clone carrying this T cell receptor (beta chain). Antigen unknown. The data stem from a study of beta chain features in type 1 diabetes. Investigators reverse transcribed all isolated RNA, so they sequenced expressed TCRB transcripts. Profiling relied on immunoSEQ multiplex PCR, and the TCRdb table lists in-frame clones only, not all of them. This sample yields roughly 140,000 clones, of which around 51% are seen a single time; roughly 0.43% belongs to the top ten. Study-wide findings and caveats: Patients' naive, central memory and Treg TCRB repertoires seemed closer to one another than those of healthy donors. More deletions and fewer insertions at VDJ junctions were seen in type 1 diabetes patients.

The sample was Tregs from blood. This sequence originates from a man aged 18-30 years in good health.

Here the CDR3 reads CASSQDGNRRQPQHF. In DNA, the CDR3 is TGTGCCAGCAGCCAAGATGGCAACAGAAGACAGCCCCAGCATTTT. This rearrangement joins TRBV4-2 to TRBJ1-5; D gene ambiguous. Trimming cost V 0 bases and J 7 bases, with 13 bases left between them. The CDR3 has 15 amino acids. Germline CDR1 reads LGHNA; CDR2 reads YNFKEQ.